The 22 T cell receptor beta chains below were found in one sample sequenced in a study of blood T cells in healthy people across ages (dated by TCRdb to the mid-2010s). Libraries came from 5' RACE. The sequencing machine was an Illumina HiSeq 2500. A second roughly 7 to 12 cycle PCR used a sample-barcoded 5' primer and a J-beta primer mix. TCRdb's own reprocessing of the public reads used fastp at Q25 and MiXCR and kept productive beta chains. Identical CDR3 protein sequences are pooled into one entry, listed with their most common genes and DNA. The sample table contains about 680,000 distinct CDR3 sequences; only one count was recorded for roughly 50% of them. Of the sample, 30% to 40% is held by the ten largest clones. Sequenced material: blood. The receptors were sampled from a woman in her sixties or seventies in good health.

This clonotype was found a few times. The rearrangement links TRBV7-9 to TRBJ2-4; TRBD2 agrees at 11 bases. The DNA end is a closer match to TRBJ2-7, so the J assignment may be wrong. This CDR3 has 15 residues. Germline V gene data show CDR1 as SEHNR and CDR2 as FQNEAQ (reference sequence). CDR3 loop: CASSLATSGRNEQYF. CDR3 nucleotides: TGTGCCAGCAGCTTAGCCACTAGCGGGAGAAACGAGCAGTACTTC.

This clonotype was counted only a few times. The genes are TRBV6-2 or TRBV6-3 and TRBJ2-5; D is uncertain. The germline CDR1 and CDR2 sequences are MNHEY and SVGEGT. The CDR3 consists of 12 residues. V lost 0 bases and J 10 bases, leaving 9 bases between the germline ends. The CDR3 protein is CASSYSTKVQYF. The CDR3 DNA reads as TGTGCCAGCAGTTACTCGACCAAGGTCCAGTACTTC.

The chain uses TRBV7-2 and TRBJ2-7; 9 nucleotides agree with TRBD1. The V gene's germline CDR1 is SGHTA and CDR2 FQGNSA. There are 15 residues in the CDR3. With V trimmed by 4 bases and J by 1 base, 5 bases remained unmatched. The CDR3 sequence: CASSSDGTGSYEQYF. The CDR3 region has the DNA TGTGCCAGCAGCTCAGACGGGACAGGGTCCTACGAGCAGTACTTC. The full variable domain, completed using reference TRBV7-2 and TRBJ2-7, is GAGVSQSPSNKVTEKGKDVELRCDPISGHTALYWYRQSLGQGLEFLIYFQGNSAPDKSGLPSDRFSAERTGGSVSTLTIQRTQQEDSAVYLCASSSDGTGSYEQYFGPGTRLTVT.

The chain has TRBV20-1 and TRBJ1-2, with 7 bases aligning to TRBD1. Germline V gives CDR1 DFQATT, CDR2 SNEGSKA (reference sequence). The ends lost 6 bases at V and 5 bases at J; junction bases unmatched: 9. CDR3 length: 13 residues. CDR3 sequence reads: CSAPRGTEYGYTF. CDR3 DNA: TGCAGTGCCCCCCGGGGGACAGAGTATGGCTACACCTTC.

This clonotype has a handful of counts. The CDR3 loop reads CASSYSLSGDQETQYF. As DNA, the CDR3 is TGTGCCAGCAGTTACTCGCTTAGCGGGGATCAAGAGACCCAGTACTTC. The chain uses TRBV6-2 or TRBV6-3 and TRBJ2-5; the match to TRBD2 covers 8 bases. CDR1 and CDR2 from the germline V gene are MNHEY and SVGEGT. This CDR3 spans 16 amino acids. V lost 0 bases and J lost 2; bases outside the gene matches: 5.

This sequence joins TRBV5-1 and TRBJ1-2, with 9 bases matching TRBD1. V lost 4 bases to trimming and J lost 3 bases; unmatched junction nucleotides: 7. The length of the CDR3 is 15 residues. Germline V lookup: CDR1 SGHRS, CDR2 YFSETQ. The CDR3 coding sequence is TGCGCCAGCAGCCCAGACGGACAGGGGCACTATGGCTACACCTTC. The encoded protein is CASSPDGQGHYGYTF. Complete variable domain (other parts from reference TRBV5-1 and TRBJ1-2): KAGVTQTPRYLIKTRGQQVTLSCSPISGHRSVSWYQQTPGQGLQFLFEYFSETQRNKGNFPGRFSGRQFSNSRSEMNVSTLELGDSALYLCASSPDGQGHYGYTFGSGTRLTVV.

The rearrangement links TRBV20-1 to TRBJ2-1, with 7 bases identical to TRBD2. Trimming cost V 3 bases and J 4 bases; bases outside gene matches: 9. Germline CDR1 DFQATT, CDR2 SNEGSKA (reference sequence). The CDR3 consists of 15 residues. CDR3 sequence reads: CSASWVGGPYNEQFF. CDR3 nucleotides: TGCAGTGCTAGTTGGGTGGGAGGGCCTTACAATGAGCAGTTCTTC.

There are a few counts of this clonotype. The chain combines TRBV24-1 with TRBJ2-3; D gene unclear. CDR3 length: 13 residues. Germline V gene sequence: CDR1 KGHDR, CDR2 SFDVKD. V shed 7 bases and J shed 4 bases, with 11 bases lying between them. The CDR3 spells CATRNKNADTQYF. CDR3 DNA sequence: TGTGCCACCAGGAACAAAAACGCAGATACGCAGTATTTT.

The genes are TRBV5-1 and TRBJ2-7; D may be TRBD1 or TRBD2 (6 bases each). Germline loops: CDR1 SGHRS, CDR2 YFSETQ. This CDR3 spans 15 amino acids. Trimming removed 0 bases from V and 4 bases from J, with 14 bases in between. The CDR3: CASSLGGATVYEQYF. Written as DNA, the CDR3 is TGCGCCAGCAGCTTGGGGGGGGCGACGGTTTACGAGCAGTACTTC.

CDR3 DNA: TGTGCCAGCAGTAGACTGGGAGGCACAGATACGCAGTATTTT. This encodes CASSRLGGTDTQYF. The chain uses TRBV12-3 or TRBV12-4 and TRBJ2-3; maybe TRBD2 (5 bases). The CDR3 is made up of 14 amino acids. The germline V and J ends were trimmed by 5 bases and 1 base, with 10 bases remaining between them.

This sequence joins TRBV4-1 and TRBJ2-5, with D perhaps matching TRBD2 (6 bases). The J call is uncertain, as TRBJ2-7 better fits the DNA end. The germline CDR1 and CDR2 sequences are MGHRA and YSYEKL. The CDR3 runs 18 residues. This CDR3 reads CASSLELSLRGRTYEQYF. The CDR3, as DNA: TGCGCCAGCAGCCTAGAGTTGAGTCTTCGGGGGAGGACATACGAGCAGTACTTC.

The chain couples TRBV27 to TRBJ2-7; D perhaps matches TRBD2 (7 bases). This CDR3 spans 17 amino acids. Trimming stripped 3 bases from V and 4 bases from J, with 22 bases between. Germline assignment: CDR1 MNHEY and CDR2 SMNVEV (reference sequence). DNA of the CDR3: TGTGCCAGCAGTTTCTCCGTGAGGGGGGGAAGTGTGTACGAGCAGTACTTC. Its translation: CASSFSVRGGSVYEQYF.

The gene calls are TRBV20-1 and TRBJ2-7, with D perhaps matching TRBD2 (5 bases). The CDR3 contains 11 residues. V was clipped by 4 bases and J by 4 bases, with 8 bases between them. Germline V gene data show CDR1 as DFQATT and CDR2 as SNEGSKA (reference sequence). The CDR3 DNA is TGCAGTGCTACCACGGGGTACGAGCAGTACTTC. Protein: CSATTGYEQYF.

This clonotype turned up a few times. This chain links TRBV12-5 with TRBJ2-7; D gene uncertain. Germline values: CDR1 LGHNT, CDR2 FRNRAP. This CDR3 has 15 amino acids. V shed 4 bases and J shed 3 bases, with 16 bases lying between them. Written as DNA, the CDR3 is TGTGCTAGTGGTTCCCCCGGATCTACTAACTACGAGCAGTACTTC. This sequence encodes CASGSPGSTNYEQYF.

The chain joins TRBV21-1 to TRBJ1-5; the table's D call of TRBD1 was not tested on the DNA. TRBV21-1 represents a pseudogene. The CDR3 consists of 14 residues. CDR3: CASGGPLSNQPQHF. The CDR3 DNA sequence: TGTGCCAGCGGGGGGCCCCTCAGCAATCAGCCCCAGCATTTT.

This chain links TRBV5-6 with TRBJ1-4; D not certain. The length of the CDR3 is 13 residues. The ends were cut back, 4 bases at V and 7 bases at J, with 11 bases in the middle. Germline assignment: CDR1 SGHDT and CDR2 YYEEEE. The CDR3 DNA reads TGTGCCAGCAGCCGCTACAAGGCTGAAAAACTGTTTTTT. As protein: CASSRYKAEKLFF.

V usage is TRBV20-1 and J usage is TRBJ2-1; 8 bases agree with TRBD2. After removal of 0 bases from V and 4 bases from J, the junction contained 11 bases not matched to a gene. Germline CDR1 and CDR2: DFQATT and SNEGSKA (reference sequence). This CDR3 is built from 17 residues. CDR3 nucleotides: TGCAGTGCTAGAGATTATTACCGGGAGGGTGGTTACAATGAGCAGTTCTTC. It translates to CSARDYYREGGYNEQFF.

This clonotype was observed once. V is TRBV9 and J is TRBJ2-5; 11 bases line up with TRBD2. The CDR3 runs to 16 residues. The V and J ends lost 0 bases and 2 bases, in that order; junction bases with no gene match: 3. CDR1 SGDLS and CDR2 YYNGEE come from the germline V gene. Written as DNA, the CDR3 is TGTGCCAGCAGCGTAGCCCCTAGCGGGAGGCAAGAGACCCAGTACTTC. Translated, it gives CASSVAPSGRQETQYF.

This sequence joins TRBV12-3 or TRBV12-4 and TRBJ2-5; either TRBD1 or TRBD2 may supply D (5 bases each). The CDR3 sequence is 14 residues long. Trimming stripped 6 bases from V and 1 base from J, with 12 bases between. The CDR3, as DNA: TGTGCCAGCAGCTCCCCGGGGCTCCAAGAGACCCAGTACTTC. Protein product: CASSSPGLQETQYF.

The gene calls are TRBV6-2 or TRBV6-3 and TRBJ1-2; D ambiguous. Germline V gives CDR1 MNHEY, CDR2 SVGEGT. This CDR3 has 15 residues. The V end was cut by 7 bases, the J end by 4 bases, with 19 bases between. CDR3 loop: CASTAWGKLRYGYTF. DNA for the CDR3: TGTGCCAGCACCGCGTGGGGAAAGCTCCGCTATGGCTACACCTTC.

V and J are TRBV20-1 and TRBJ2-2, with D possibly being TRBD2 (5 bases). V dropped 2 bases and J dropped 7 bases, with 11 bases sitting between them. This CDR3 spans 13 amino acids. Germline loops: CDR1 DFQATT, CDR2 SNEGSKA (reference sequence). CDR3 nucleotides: TGCAGTGCTAGACTCCATGAGGGCGGGGAGCTGTTTTTT. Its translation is CSARLHEGGELFF.

The CDR3 loop reads CSASPMAEKETQYF. The DNA for the CDR3 is TGCAGTGCTAGCCCTATGGCGGAAAAAGAGACCCAGTACTTC. This sequence joins TRBV20-1 and TRBJ2-4; D unclear. The assigned J gene may be wrong: the sequence end matches TRBJ2-5 better. Germline assignment: CDR1 DFQATT and CDR2 SNEGSKA (reference sequence). This CDR3 is 14 amino acids long.